The present T cell receptor beta chain was sequenced within a study of cytomegalovirus exposure and HLA in healthy donors. General observations from the study: A few CMV-associated chains were confirmed in vitro to be specific for CMV antigens.

The CDR3 loop spans 20 amino acids. The junction had 21 bases not matched to a gene; V was cut back by 5 bases and J by 2 bases. Germline V gene data show CDR1 as MNHEY and CDR2 as SMNVEV (reference sequence). Details on this clone: The antigen is unknown.

The PCR contained 60 Vbeta and 13 Jbeta primers. Libraries were prepared by immunoSEQ multiplex PCR; TCRdb keeps only in-frame clonotypes and omits some of them. The sample records more than 110,000 clones, approximately 70% being singletons. The source of this sequence is a woman in her fifties or sixties in good health and CMV-seropositive. The sample comprised PBMCs. This chain connects TRBV27 to TRBJ2-7; 10 positions match TRBD2. The CDR3 is CASSPGFSFRTSGKTYEQYF. In DNA, the CDR3 is TGTGCCAGCAGTCCGGGGTTCAGTTTTCGTACTAGCGGGAAGACCTACGAGCAGTACTTC.